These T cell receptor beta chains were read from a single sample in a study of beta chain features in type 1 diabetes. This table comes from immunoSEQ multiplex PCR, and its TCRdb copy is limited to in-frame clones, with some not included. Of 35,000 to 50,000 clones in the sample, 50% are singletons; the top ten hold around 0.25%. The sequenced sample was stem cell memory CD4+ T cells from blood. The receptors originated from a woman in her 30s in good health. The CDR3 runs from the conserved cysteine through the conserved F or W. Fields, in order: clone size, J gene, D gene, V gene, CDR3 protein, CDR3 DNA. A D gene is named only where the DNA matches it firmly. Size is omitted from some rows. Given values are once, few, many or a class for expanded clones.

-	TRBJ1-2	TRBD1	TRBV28	CASRNTGQGLGGYTF	TGTGCCAGCAGGAATACGGGACAGGGCCTGGGTGGCTACACCTTC
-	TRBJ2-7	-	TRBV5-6	CASSLRRAQRYF	TGTGCCAGCAGCTTGAGGCGAGCCCAGCGGTACTTC
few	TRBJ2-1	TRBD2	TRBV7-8	CASSLAGGSNEQFF	TGTGCCAGCAGCTTAGCGGGAGGGAGTAATGAGCAGTTCTTC
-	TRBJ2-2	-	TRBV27	CASSLGPNTGELFF	TGTGCCAGCAGTTTGGGCCCGAACACCGGGGAGCTGTTTTTT
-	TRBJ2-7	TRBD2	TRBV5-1	CASRGGGRGHEQYF	TGCGCCAGCCGCGGGGGGGGCAGAGGGCACGAGCAGTACTTC
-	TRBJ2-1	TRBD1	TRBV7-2	CASSLAPGQGTNEQFF	TGTGCCAGCAGCTTAGCTCCGGGACAGGGGACGAATGAGCAGTTCTTC
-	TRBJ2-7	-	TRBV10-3	CATLSLNEQYF	TGTGCCACCCTTTCCCTAAACGAGCAGTACTTC
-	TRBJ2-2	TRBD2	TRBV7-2	CASSLRLAGYTGELFF	TGTGCCAGCAGCTTGCGGCTAGCGGGTTATACCGGGGAGCTGTTTTTT
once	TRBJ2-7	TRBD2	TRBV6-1	CAAAGDSYEQYF	TGTGCCGCTGCGGGGGACTCCTACGAGCAGTACTTC
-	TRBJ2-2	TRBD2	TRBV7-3	CASSSGTSGTGELFF	TGTGCCAGCAGCTCCGGGACTAGCGGCACCGGGGAGCTGTTTTTT
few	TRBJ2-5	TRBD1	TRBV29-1	CSAFRDRGRQETQYF	TGCAGCGCCTTCCGGGACAGGGGTCGCCAAGAGACCCAGTACTTC
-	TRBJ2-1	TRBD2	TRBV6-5	CASIKTSGSGNEQFF	TGTGCCAGCATTAAGACTAGCGGGAGTGGGAATGAGCAGTTCTTC